This entry is about one TCR beta chain. V lost 2 bases and J lost 0; bases outside the gene matches: 0. Germline CDR1 SGHRS, CDR2 YFSETQ. This CDR3 is built from 15 residues. This sample stems from a study of blood T cell repertoires in COVID-19. Study-level information: There were acute and convalescent COVID-19 samples, and they came from the United States, Italy and Spain. In each case, the material was cDNA or gDNA derived from T cells, B-cell-depleted T cells, or PBMCs.

In Seattle, patients joined the study during active infection and were tracked longitudinally. Per the original methods: Estimates of nucleated cell counts were drawn from the amplification of reference gene primers. Sequenced by immunoSEQ multiplex PCR; TCRdb stores in-frame clones only, minus some. The V and J calls and the clone size are those of that table, but D and trimming were determined from the DNA. The data contain some 310,000 clones, 85% to 90% of them seen just once; the ten biggest clones take up 2.9%. This chain uses TRBV5-1 with TRBJ2-5; 11 bases line up with TRBD2. The sample was peripheral blood. This clonotype was sampled from a woman under 40 with COVID-19, enrolled during active disease. CDR3: CASSLLAGDQETQYF. CDR3 coding DNA: TGCGCCAGCAGCTTACTAGCGGGAGACCAAGAGACCCAGTACTTC.